This entry concerns a single T cell receptor beta chain. The data originate from a study of shared clonotypes between healthy human individuals. Germline V lookup: CDR1 WSHSY, CDR2 SAAADI. V lost 5 bases, J lost 1 base, and 18 bases lay in between. The CDR3 spans 17 residues. Each PCR replicate from the sorted subsets contained 150 to 200 ng DNA, which is about 30,000 T cell genomes. Assay: immunoSEQ multiplex PCR; the TCRdb copy retains only in-frame clones and omits some. There are about a million clones in the sample; about 70% occur only once, and around 1.4% lies in the top ten. The sequenced material came from memory CD4+ T cells sorted from blood. Noted subset: CD45RA-negative fraction. V usage is TRBV10-2 and J usage is TRBJ2-4, with a possible D match to TRBD1 (6 bases). The origin of this receptor is a man between 18 and 35 years old in good health. The CDR3 here is CASSSAGTSFAKNIQYF. The DNA for the CDR3 is TGCGCCAGCAGTTCGGCCGGGACATCATTTGCCAAAAACATTCAGTACTTC.